Listed here are 28 T cell receptor beta chains from one sample, sequenced in a study of T cell repertoires in cytomegalovirus infection. TCRdb called the reads again in MiXCR, with one record for every CDR3 protein. The sample has around 350,000 distinct CDR3 sequences, around a sixth seen once. Sequenced input: PBMCs. All receptors derive from a human donor in good health (CMV status not recorded). Some clones in this sample may be carry-over from other donors' samples.

This clonotype was recorded a few times. The chain uses TRBV18 and TRBJ1-5; D gene unclear. This CDR3 region has 13 residues. Trimming removed 2 bases at V and 7 bases at J, with 9 bases between. The germline V gene encodes CDR1 KGHSH and CDR2 LQKENI. Here the CDR3 DNA reads TGTGCCAGCTCACCAGCGGGGTCCCAGCCCCAGCATTTT. Protein sequence: CASSPAGSQPQHF.

The chain is built from TRBV18 and TRBJ2-3; D remains unclear. The V end lost 3 bases, the J end lost 1 base, and 14 bases lay between the germline ends. The length of the CDR3 is 16 residues. Germline values: CDR1 KGHSH, CDR2 LQKENI. The CDR3: CASSPSLGWGTDTQYF. In nucleotides, the CDR3 is TGTGCCAGCTCACCCTCCCTTGGATGGGGCACAGATACGCAGTATTTT.

This clonotype was seen repeatedly, ten times or more. The chain is built from TRBV7-8 and TRBJ1-5, with a possible D match to TRBD1 (5 bases). Germline CDR1 and CDR2: SGHVS and FQNEAQ. V was pared by 5 bases and J by 6 bases, with 8 bases between. This CDR3 comprises 12 residues. CDR3 in amino acids: CASSPGTQPQHF. DNA of the CDR3: TGTGCCAGCAGCCCTGGGACTCAGCCCCAGCATTTT. The whole variable domain, remainder taken from reference TRBV7-8 and TRBJ1-5, is GAGVSQSPRYKVAKRGQDVALRCDPISGHVSLFWYQQALGQGPEFLTYFQNEAQLDKSGLPSDRFFAERPEGSVSTLKIQRTQQEDSAVYLCASSPGTQPQHFGDGTRLSIL.

This clonotype was seen at least ten times. The chain links TRBV7-6 to TRBJ2-7, with D uncertain. With 5 bases removed from V and 3 bases from J, the gap between germline ends came to 17 bases. The CDR3 runs to 15 residues. From germline, CDR1 is SGHVS and CDR2 FNYEAQ. CDR3 amino acids: CASSPRIGNLYEQYF. In nucleotides, the CDR3 is TGTGCCAGCAGCCCACGAATCGGTAACCTCTACGAGCAGTACTTC.

This clonotype was found many times. The J gene is TRBJ2-7, the V gene TRBV7-2; 9 bases are a match to TRBD1. Looked up from germline, CDR1 is SGHTA and CDR2 is FQGNSA. The CDR3 has 15 amino acids. V shed 3 bases and J 4 bases; nucleotides not matched to a gene: 7. CDR3 region: CASSLPGQGRYEQYF. CDR3 bases: TGTGCCAGCAGCTTGCCGGGACAGGGTCGATACGAGCAGTACTTC. Full variable domain (outside the CDR3, taken from reference TRBV7-2 and TRBJ2-7): GAGVSQSPSNKVTEKGKDVELRCDPISGHTALYWYRQSLGQGLEFLIYFQGNSAPDKSGLPSDRFSAERTGGSVSTLTIQRTQQEDSAVYLCASSLPGQGRYEQYFGPGTRLTVT.

The CDR3, as DNA: TGTGCCAGCAGCCGCCTTGGCGGGAGAAGCACAGATACGCAGTATTTT. Translated, it gives CASSRLGGRSTDTQYF. The chain is built from TRBV14 and TRBJ2-3; TRBD2 matches at 7 bases. This CDR3 comprises 16 residues. From germline, CDR1 is SGHDN and CDR2 FVKESK. With 4 bases clipped from V and 0 bases from J, the junction kept 7 bases outside the gene matches.

This clonotype was recorded many times. V gene TRBV11-2 combines with J gene TRBJ1-6; unclear D gene. Germline CDR1 SGHAT, CDR2 FQNNGV. Between the trimmed V and J ends, which lost 3 bases and 7 bases, there was a span of 16 bases. The CDR3 extends over 16 amino acids. CDR3 region: CASSLDLRTRNSPLHF. CDR3 sequence (DNA): TGTGCCAGCAGCTTGGACCTCCGGACCCGCAATTCACCCCTCCACTTT.

The chain couples TRBV5-1 to TRBJ2-7; 10 nucleotides agree with TRBD2. V lost 4 bases and J lost 3; bases outside the gene matches: 10. Germline V CDR1 and CDR2: SGHRS, YFSETQ. The CDR3 runs to 16 residues. In nucleotides, the CDR3 is TGCGCCAGCAGCGCACGCACCGGGACTAGCGTCTACGAGCAGTACTTC. Protein sequence: CASSARTGTSVYEQYF.

This clonotype was counted ten times or more. V usage is TRBV7-2 and J usage is TRBJ2-7; unclear D gene. Trimming took 0 bases from V and 0 from J, leaving 15 bases between them. The CDR3 spans 17 residues. The germline V gene encodes CDR1 SGHTA and CDR2 FQGNSA. DNA for the CDR3: TGTGCCAGCAGCTTAGCGATACGGTCACGATTCTCCTACGAGCAGTACTTC. This sequence encodes CASSLAIRSRFSYEQYF.

This clonotype was counted between two and nine times. This sequence joins TRBV27 and TRBJ1-6; D is undetermined. The V end lost 3 bases, the J end lost 7 bases, and 10 bases lay between the germline ends. The length of the CDR3 is 14 residues. CDR1 MNHEY and CDR2 SMNVEV come from the germline V gene (reference sequence). The CDR3 loop is CASSFSSGNSPLHF. CDR3 DNA sequence: TGTGCCAGCAGTTTTAGCTCGGGGAATTCACCCCTCCACTTT.

This clonotype was counted at least ten times. J is TRBJ1-5 and V is TRBV28; D perhaps matches TRBD1 (6 bases). Germline lookup yields CDR1 MDHEN and CDR2 SYDVKM. The CDR3 has 15 residues. Trimming stripped 2 bases from V and 6 bases from J, with 14 bases between. The DNA of the CDR3 is TGTGCCAGCAGTTTACTACAGGGCACAGGTCAGCCCCAGCATTTT. Protein product: CASSLLQGTGQPQHF.

V and J are TRBV7-9 and TRBJ2-1; tentative D call: TRBD1 (6 bases). The V gene's germline CDR1 is SEHNR and CDR2 FQNEAQ (reference sequence). Trimming pared 4 bases from V and 13 bases from J, leaving 14 bases between. CDR3 length: 12 residues. For the CDR3, the DNA is TGTGCCAGCAGCTCAACGGACAGAGCCCAGTTCTTC. This sequence encodes CASSSTDRAQFF.

CDR3 coding DNA: TGTGCCAGCAGTTACTCGACCTTTGACTCGAACACTGAAGCTTTCTTT. This encodes CASSYSTFDSNTEAFF. The chain joins TRBV6-2 or TRBV6-3 to TRBJ1-1; D is ambiguous. Per germline, CDR1 MNHEY and CDR2 SVGEGT. Between the trimmed V and J ends, which lost 0 bases and 1 base, there was a span of 12 bases. The CDR3 is 16 residues long.

The J gene is TRBJ1-1, the V gene TRBV7-9, with 7 bases identical to TRBD1. CDR1 SEHNR and CDR2 FQNEAQ come from the germline V gene (reference sequence). The CDR3 contains 14 residues. V was clipped by 5 bases and J by 1 base; unmatched bases: 4. The CDR3 DNA is TGTGCCAGCAGCCTACAGGGGCCGAACACTGAAGCTTTCTTT. Its translation is CASSLQGPNTEAFF.

CDR3 region: CASSKGSEQFF. As DNA, the CDR3 is TGTGCCAGCAGTAAAGGTTCAGAGCAGTTCTTC. The genes are TRBV2 and TRBJ2-1, with unresolved D. CDR1 and CDR2 from the germline V gene are SNHLY and FYNNEI. V shed 5 bases and J shed 10 bases, with 9 bases lying between them. This CDR3 comprises 11 residues. Filled out from reference TRBV2 and TRBJ2-1, the complete variable domain reads EPEVTQTPSHQVTQMGQEVILRCVPISNHLYFYWYRQILGQKVEFLVSFYNNEISEKSEIFDDQFSVERPDGSNFTLKIRSTKLEDSAMYFCASSKGSEQFFGPGTRLTVL.

At least ten counts were recorded for this clonotype. In nucleotides, the CDR3 is TGTGCCAGCAGCTTCGACAGGGGATCGTACGAGCAGTACTTC. This encodes CASSFDRGSYEQYF. V usage is TRBV7-2 and J usage is TRBJ2-7, with TRBD1 matching 8 bases. The germline V gene encodes CDR1 SGHTA and CDR2 FQGNSA. V shed 3 bases and J 4 bases; nucleotides not matched to a gene: 5. The CDR3 spans 14 residues.

The chain recombines TRBV5-4 with TRBJ1-2, with D perhaps matching TRBD1 (5 bases). Deletions cut 2 bases from V and 0 bases from J, with 8 bases between. This CDR3 has 14 amino acids. CDR1 is SGHNT and CDR2 is YYREEE in the germline V gene (reference sequence). The CDR3 DNA follows: TGTGCCAGCAGCTTCTGGGGGTCTAACTATGGCTACACCTTC. It yields the protein CASSFWGSNYGYTF.

This rearrangement joins TRBV12-3 or TRBV12-4 to TRBJ1-5; D gene unclear. V shed 2 bases and J shed 3 bases, with 8 bases lying between them. The length of the CDR3 is 14 residues. The CDR3 sequence: CASSLRLNNQPQHF. CDR3 DNA: TGTGCCAGCAGTTTACGACTGAACAATCAGCCCCAGCATTTT.

V is TRBV6-6 and J is TRBJ1-5; a weak D match, TRBD1 (6 bases). CDR3 size: 19 residues. Trimming removed 0 bases from V and 0 bases from J, with 18 bases in between. Germline V CDR1 and CDR2: MNHNY, SVGAGI (reference sequence). In nucleotides, the CDR3 is TGTGCCAGCAGTTACTCCCCCTCCGGCAGGGGTAATAGCAATCAGCCCCAGCATTTT. Translation: CASSYSPSGRGNSNQPQHF.

This clonotype was observed many times. The J gene is TRBJ2-7, the V gene TRBV28; 8 bases map to TRBD1. The germline gives CDR1 MDHEN, CDR2 SYDVKM. The CDR3 sequence is 13 residues long. CDR3 protein: CATNRDRTYEQYF. As DNA, the CDR3 is TGTGCTACTAACCGGGACAGGACCTACGAGCAGTACTTC.

This clonotype appeared many times. The rearrangement links TRBV7-8 to TRBJ2-5; 14 nucleotides match TRBD2. CDR1 is SGHVS, CDR2 FQNEAQ, per germline. The CDR3 contains 15 residues. Trimming took 5 bases from V and 5 from J; bases not matched to a gene: 4. The CDR3 region has the DNA TGTGCCAGCAGCCGGACTAGCGGGAGGACGGAGACCCAGTACTTC. Encoded protein: CASSRTSGRTETQYF.

This clonotype came up many times. The chain recombines TRBV7-6 with TRBJ2-3; 8 bases agree with TRBD1. The ends lost 5 bases at V and 8 bases at J; junction bases unmatched: 9. Germline loops: CDR1 SGHVS, CDR2 FNYEAQ. The CDR3 sequence is 14 residues long. CDR3 in DNA: TGTGCCAGCAGCCCTACCCTGGACAGGGCTACGCAGTATTTT. It translates to CASSPTLDRATQYF.

There are many counts of this clonotype. J is TRBJ2-7 and V is TRBV12-3 or TRBV12-4; D is undetermined. The CDR3 runs to 14 residues. V lost 3 bases, J lost 0 bases, and 9 bases lay in between. The DNA of the CDR3 is TGTGCCAGCAGTTTTAGCCTATTCTCCTACGAGCAGTACTTC. Protein product: CASSFSLFSYEQYF.

This clonotype was recorded at least ten times. This chain links TRBV7-2 with TRBJ2-1; 9 nucleotides line up with TRBD2. CDR1 is SGHTA and CDR2 is FQGNSA in the germline V gene. The CDR3 has 16 residues. J gave up 8 bases and V 5 bases, and 13 bases lay outside the gene matches. The CDR3 reads CASSNKLVRGGDEQFF. Here the CDR3 DNA reads TGTGCCAGCAGCAACAAACTGGTCCGCGGGGGGGATGAGCAGTTCTTC.

V and J are TRBV2 and TRBJ1-5; 7 nucleotides align to TRBD1. Looked up from germline, CDR1 is SNHLY and CDR2 is FYNNEI. The CDR3 has 13 amino acids. The V gene end was trimmed by 4 bases and the J gene end by 11 bases; junction bases not matched to a gene: 8. CDR3 in amino acids: CASSGQGVETQHF. For the CDR3, the DNA is TGTGCCAGCAGTGGACAGGGAGTTGAGACCCAGCATTTT.

This clonotype has more than one count but fewer than ten. This rearrangement joins TRBV6-6 to TRBJ2-7; 13 nucleotides line up with TRBD2. The CDR3 sequence is 15 residues long. Germline CDR1 MNHNY, CDR2 SVGAGI (reference sequence). Losses at the gene ends were 2 bases for V and 4 bases for J; bases not matched to a gene: 2. Here the CDR3 DNA reads TGTGCCAGCAGTTACGGGACTAGCGGGGAATACGAGCAGTACTTC. It is translated as CASSYGTSGEYEQYF.

This clonotype was found a few times. This chain links TRBV2 with TRBJ2-7; the match to TRBD1 covers 11 bases. V dropped 5 bases and J dropped 0; count of bases not matched to a gene: 9. This CDR3 comprises 17 residues. Germline V gene lookup returns CDR1 SNHLY and CDR2 FYNNEI. The chain's CDR3 is CASSSRDRGFISYEQYF. The CDR3, as DNA: TGTGCCAGCAGTTCCCGGGACAGGGGGTTCATCTCCTACGAGCAGTACTTC.

The rearrangement links TRBV12-3 or TRBV12-4 to TRBJ2-2; the D is unclear. The CDR3 consists of 16 residues. V lost 5 bases and J 0 bases, leaving 13 bases between the germline ends. The CDR3 nucleotides read TGTGCCAGCAGTCTTTCCCGGGCGACGAACACCGGGGAGCTGTTTTTT. This sequence encodes CASSLSRATNTGELFF.